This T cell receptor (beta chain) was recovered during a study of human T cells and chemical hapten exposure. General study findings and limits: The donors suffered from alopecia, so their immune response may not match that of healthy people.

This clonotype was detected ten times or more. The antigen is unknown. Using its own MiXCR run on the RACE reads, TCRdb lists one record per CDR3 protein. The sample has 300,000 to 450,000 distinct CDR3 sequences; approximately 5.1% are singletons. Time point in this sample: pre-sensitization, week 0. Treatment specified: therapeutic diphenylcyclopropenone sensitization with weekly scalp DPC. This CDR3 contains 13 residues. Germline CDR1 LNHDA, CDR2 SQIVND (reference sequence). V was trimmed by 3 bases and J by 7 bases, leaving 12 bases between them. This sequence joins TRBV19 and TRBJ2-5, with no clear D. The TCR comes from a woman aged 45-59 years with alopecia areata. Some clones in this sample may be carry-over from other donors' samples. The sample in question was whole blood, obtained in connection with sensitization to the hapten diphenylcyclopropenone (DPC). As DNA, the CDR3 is TGTGCCAGTAGTATGACGGCCCTGGGGACCCAGTACTTC. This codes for CASSMTALGTQYF.